Each of the 10 T cell receptor beta chains below was sequenced from the same sample in a study of metastatic and nonmetastatic thyroid tumors (dated by TCRdb to the early 2020s). Library preparation was by PCR. Sequenced on an Illumina HiSeq 4000. The public reads were reanalyzed by TCRdb: fastp trimming at Q25, MiXCR alignment, in-frame beta chains only. The sample contains over 20,000 clones, around 11% of them found a single time. 6% to 8.5% of the sample goes to the ten largest clones. No patient had received any treatment before thyroid surgery. Source material: blood. The receptors were sampled from a female donor with papillary thyroid cancer or a benign thyroid nodule (not recorded which). Some clones in this sample may be carry-over from other donors' samples.

To note about this clone: An end of the junction does not agree with germline; a read error may underlie this. V usage is TRBV10-3 and J usage is TRBJ2-2; D is perhaps TRBD2 (5 bases). Germline-derived CDR1 and CDR2 are ENHRY and SYGVKD. The CDR3 spans 14 residues. CDR3 region: CAISKWLNTGELFF. The CDR3 coding sequence is TGTGCCATCAGTAAGTGGTTAAACACCGGGGAGCTGTTTTTC.

Sample share makes this clone medium-sized (0.01 to 0.1%). The chain carries TRBV12-3 or TRBV12-4 and TRBJ2-1; a possible D gene is TRBD2 (5 bases). The CDR3 runs 13 residues. Trimming removed 2 bases at V and 8 bases at J, with 10 bases between. CDR3 DNA: TGTGCCAGCAGTTTACTCCCAGCGGATGAGCAGTTCTTC. As protein: CASSLLPADEQFF.

At least ten counts were recorded for this clone. V is TRBV5-1 and J is TRBJ1-3; D may be TRBD1 (6 bases). The CDR3 runs to 14 residues. The V gene's germline CDR1 is SGHRS and CDR2 YFSETQ. The germline V and J ends were trimmed by 1 base and 11 bases, with 16 bases remaining between them. Written as DNA, the CDR3 is TGCGCCAGCAGCTTGAACGGGGACCCAGGGGCCATATATTTT. This encodes CASSLNGDPGAIYF.

This clone appeared many times. The rearrangement links TRBV6-4 to TRBJ2-1; D gene uncertain. Trimming removed 4 bases from V and 8 bases from J, with 12 bases in between. The CDR3 spans 13 residues. Germline CDR1 MRHNA, CDR2 SNTAGT. The CDR3 region is CASSGSPTDEQFF. In DNA, the CDR3 is TGTGCCAGCAGTGGTAGCCCCACGGATGAGCAGTTCTTC.

This clone was found many times. The V and J genes are TRBV24-1 and TRBJ2-5; possible D gene TRBD2, 6 bases. CDR3 length: 15 residues. Germline V gene data show CDR1 as KGHDR and CDR2 as SFDVKD. The V end was cut by 0 bases, the J end by 2 bases, with 9 bases between. CDR3 DNA: TGTGCCACCAGTGATTTGTCGGGGGATCAAGAGACCCAGTACTTC. Protein: CATSDLSGDQETQYF.

This clone was recorded many times. The rearrangement uses TRBV5-4 and TRBJ2-5; D might be TRBD2 (6 bases). The CDR3 sequence is 13 residues long. V was trimmed by 4 bases and J by 1 base, leaving 8 bases between them. CDR1 is SGHNT, CDR2 YYREEE, per germline (reference sequence). Here the CDR3 reads CASSGTPQETQYF. The CDR3 nucleotides are TGTGCCAGCAGCGGGACTCCCCAAGAGACCCAGTACTTC.

This clone was counted a few times. The chain links TRBV5-4 to TRBJ2-7, with D tentatively TRBD1 (6 bases). Trimming removed 0 bases at V and 3 bases at J, with 19 bases between. Germline values: CDR1 SGHNT, CDR2 YYREEE (reference sequence). The CDR3 is made up of 17 amino acids. In DNA form, the CDR3 reads TGTGCCAGCAGCTTGGCCCAGGGGAGTGCTAGCTTCTACGAGCAGTACTTC. Translated, it gives CASSLAQGSASFYEQYF.

This clone has a count of ten or more. The rearrangement joins TRBV9 to TRBJ2-2, with D maybe TRBD1 (5 bases). Trimming cost V 2 bases and J 3 bases, with 17 bases left between them. Germline-derived CDR1 and CDR2 are SGDLS and YYNGEE. CDR3 length equals 17 residues. The chain's CDR3 is CASSVAPGFIDTGELFF. CDR3 nucleotides: TGTGCCAGCAGCGTGGCTCCAGGGTTTATTGACACCGGGGAGCTGTTTTTT.

This clone was picked up many times. The chain has TRBV6-5 and TRBJ2-2; TRBD2 is a possible D gene (5 bases). The CDR3 is 15 residues long. Germline V gives CDR1 MNHEY, CDR2 SVGAGI. The ends were cut back, 1 base at V and 5 bases at J, with 11 bases in the middle. The CDR3 protein is CASSYLIEGTGELFF. As DNA, the CDR3 is TGTGCCAGCAGTTACTTGATAGAGGGAACCGGGGAGCTGTTTTTT.

This clone was observed many times. V and J are TRBV3-1 and TRBJ2-5; possibly TRBD1 for D (5 bases). The ends were cut back, 0 bases at V and 4 bases at J, with 12 bases in the middle. This CDR3 spans 15 amino acids. Germline V gives CDR1 LGHDT, CDR2 YNNKEL (reference sequence). The CDR3 loop reads CASSQERRDLETQYF. In DNA, the CDR3 is TGTGCCAGCAGCCAAGAACGCAGGGATCTAGAGACCCAGTACTTC.